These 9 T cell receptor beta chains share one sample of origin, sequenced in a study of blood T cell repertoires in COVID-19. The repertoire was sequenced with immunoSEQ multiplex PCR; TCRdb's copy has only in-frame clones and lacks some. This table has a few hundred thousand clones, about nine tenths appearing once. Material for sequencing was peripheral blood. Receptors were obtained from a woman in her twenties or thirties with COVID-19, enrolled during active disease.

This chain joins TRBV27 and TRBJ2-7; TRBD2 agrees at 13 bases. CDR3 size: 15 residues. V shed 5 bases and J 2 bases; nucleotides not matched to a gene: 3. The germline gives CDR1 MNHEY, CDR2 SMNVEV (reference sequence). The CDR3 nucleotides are TGTGCCAGCAGTAGAGGGACTAGCGGGGCCTACGAGCAGTACTTC. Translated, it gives CASSRGTSGAYEQYF.

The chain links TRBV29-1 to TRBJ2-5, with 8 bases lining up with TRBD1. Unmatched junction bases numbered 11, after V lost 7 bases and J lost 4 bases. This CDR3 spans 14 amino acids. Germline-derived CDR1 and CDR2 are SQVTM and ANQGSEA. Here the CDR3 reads CSAKDRELGETQYF. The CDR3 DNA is TGCAGCGCTAAGGACAGGGAATTAGGAGAGACCCAGTACTTC.

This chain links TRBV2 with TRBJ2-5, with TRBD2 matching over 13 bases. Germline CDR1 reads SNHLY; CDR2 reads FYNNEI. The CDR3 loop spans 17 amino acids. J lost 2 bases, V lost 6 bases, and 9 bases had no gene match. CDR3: CASRGTSGMGEQETQYF. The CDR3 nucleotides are TGTGCCAGCAGGGGGACTAGCGGGATGGGAGAGCAAGAGACCCAGTACTTC.

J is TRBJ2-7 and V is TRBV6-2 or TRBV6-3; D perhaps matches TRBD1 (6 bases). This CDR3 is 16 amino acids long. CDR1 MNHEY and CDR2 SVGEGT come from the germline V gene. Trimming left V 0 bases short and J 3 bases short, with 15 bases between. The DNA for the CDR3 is TGTGCCAGCAGTTACTCGGGGACAATCCTATTCTACGAGCAGTACTTC. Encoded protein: CASSYSGTILFYEQYF.

The CDR3 reads CATKEGLAGYNEQFF. The CDR3 region has the DNA TGTGCCACCAAGGAGGGACTAGCGGGTTACAATGAGCAGTTCTTC. V is TRBV6-5 and J is TRBJ2-1; 12 bases are a match to TRBD2. Germline CDR1 is MNHEY and CDR2 is SVGAGI. The CDR3 is 15 residues long. The trim removed 10 bases at V and 4 bases at J, leaving 8 bases unmatched.

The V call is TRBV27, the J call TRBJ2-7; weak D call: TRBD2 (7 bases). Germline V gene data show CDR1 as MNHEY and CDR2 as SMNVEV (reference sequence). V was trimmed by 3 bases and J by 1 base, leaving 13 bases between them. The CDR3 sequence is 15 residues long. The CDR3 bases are TGTGCCAGCAGTTTCAGTAGGGGGGGGTCCTACGAGCAGTACTTC. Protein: CASSFSRGGSYEQYF.

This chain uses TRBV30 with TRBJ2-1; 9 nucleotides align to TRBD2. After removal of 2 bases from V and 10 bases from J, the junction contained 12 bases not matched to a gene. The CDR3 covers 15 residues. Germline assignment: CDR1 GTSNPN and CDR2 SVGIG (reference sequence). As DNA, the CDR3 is TGTGCCTGGAGTAGGATTAGCGGGAGTGGAGGCGAGCAGTTCTTC. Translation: CAWSRISGSGGEQFF.

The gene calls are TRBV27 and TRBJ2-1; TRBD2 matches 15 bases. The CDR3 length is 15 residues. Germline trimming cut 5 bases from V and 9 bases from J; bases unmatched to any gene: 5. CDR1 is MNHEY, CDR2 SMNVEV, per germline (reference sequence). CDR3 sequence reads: CASSRTSGRAVEQFF. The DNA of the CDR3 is TGTGCCAGCAGTAGGACTAGCGGGAGGGCCGTTGAGCAGTTCTTC.

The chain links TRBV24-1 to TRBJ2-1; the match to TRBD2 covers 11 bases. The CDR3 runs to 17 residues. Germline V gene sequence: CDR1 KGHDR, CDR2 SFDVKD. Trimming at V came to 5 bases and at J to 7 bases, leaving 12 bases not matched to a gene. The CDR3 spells CATSAMGLAEKKNEQFF. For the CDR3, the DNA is TGTGCCACCAGTGCCATGGGACTAGCGGAGAAGAAGAATGAGCAGTTCTTC.